These 13 T cell receptor beta chains came from one sample sequenced in a study of shared clonotypes between healthy human individuals. Here immunoSEQ multiplex PCR was the method, and the copy in TCRdb shows in-frame clones only, minus some. The repertoire holds about 770,000 clones, with approximately 72% as singletons. Sequenced input: memory CD4+ T cells sorted from blood. Documented subset: CD45RA-negative fraction. The source of these receptors is a woman in her twenties or thirties in good health.

This rearrangement joins TRBV30 to TRBJ2-5, with 9 bases that match TRBD2. From germline, CDR1 is GTSNPN and CDR2 SVGIG (reference sequence). Trimming removed 2 bases from V and 5 bases from J; junction bases left unmatched: 12. The CDR3 length is 16 residues. CDR3 residues: CAWSRRSGRIRETQYF. Here the CDR3 DNA reads TGTGCCTGGAGTAGGAGGAGCGGGAGGATCCGGGAGACCCAGTACTTC. The whole variable domain, remainder taken from reference TRBV30 and TRBJ2-5, is SQTIHQWPATLVQPVGSPLSLECTVEGTSNPNLYWYRQAAGRGLQLLFYSVGIGQISSEVPQNLSASRPQDRQFILSSKKLLLSDSGFYLCAWSRRSGRIRETQYFGPGTRLLVL.

The CDR3 sequence is CASSFSGEQYF. The CDR3 bases are TGTGCCAGCAGTTTCTCGGGAGAGCAGTACTTC. This chain connects TRBV27 to TRBJ2-7, with a tentative D call TRBD2 (5 bases). CDR1 is MNHEY, CDR2 SMNVEV, per germline (reference sequence). The CDR3 runs 11 residues. V gave up 3 bases and J gave up 7 bases, with 7 bases separating them.

This rearrangement joins TRBV29-1 to TRBJ2-7; possibly TRBD2 for D (6 bases). This CDR3 is built from 13 residues. V was shortened by 6 bases and J by 6 bases, with 18 bases between the two germline ends. Germline loops: CDR1 SQVTM, CDR2 ANQGSEA. The CDR3 is CSVMTSSRREQYF. CDR3 DNA sequence: TGCAGCGTCATGACTAGTTCGCGCCGCGAGCAGTACTTC.

This clone was picked up one time. The chain links TRBV25-1 to TRBJ2-2; D may be TRBD1 or TRBD2 (6 bases each). V lost 4 bases and J lost 3, with 12 bases in between. This CDR3 has 15 amino acids. CDR1 and CDR2 (germline): MGHDK, SYGVNS. The CDR3 here is CASSGGTPHTGELFF. The DNA of the CDR3 is TGTGCCAGCAGTGGCGGGACACCGCACACCGGGGAGCTGTTTTTT.

This clone was seen just once. The chain uses TRBV18 and TRBJ1-1; D is unresolved. The CDR3 sequence is 16 residues long. V was trimmed by 3 bases and J by 4 bases, leaving 18 bases between them. The germline gives CDR1 KGHSH, CDR2 LQKENI. The CDR3 nucleotides are TGTGCCAGCTCACCCCAAACCGAGCAGGTTGGCACTGAAGCTTTCTTT. Translation: CASSPQTEQVGTEAFF. Full variable domain (rest looked up from reference TRBV18 and TRBJ1-1): NAGVMQNPRHLVRRRGQEARLRCSPMKGHSHVYWYRQLPEEGLKFMVYLQKENIIDESGMPKERFSAEFPKEGPSILRIQQVVRGDSAAYFCASSPQTEQVGTEAFFGQGTRLTVV.

This chain links TRBV28 with TRBJ2-3, with no clear D. Between the trimmed V and J ends, which lost 2 bases and 1 base, there was a span of 4 bases. Germline CDR1 reads MDHEN; CDR2 reads SYDVKM. This CDR3 comprises 13 residues. The chain's CDR3 is CASSLRGTDTQYF. CDR3 DNA: TGTGCCAGCAGTTTACGGGGCACAGATACGCAGTATTTT.

This clone was recorded a few times. The chain joins TRBV6-5 to TRBJ1-3, with no clear D. Germline CDR1 reads MNHEY; CDR2 reads SVGAGI. This CDR3 spans 15 amino acids. V dropped 0 bases and J dropped 2 bases, with 8 bases sitting between them. The CDR3 loop is CASSYSHPAGNTIYF. In DNA, the CDR3 is TGTGCCAGCAGTTACTCCCACCCAGCTGGAAACACCATATATTTT.

In this sample, this clone turned up a few times. The chain carries TRBV5-1 and TRBJ2-2, with D tentatively TRBD1 or TRBD2 (5 bases each). Trimming stripped 4 bases from V and 4 bases from J, with 20 bases between. This CDR3 spans 17 amino acids. In germline, CDR1 is SGHRS, CDR2 YFSETQ. CDR3: CASSPGGQGVVTGELFF. As DNA, the CDR3 is TGCGCCAGCAGCCCAGGCGGTCAGGGAGTTGTCACCGGGGAGCTGTTTTTT.

A few counts support this clone. The chain recombines TRBV2 with TRBJ1-5; weak D call: TRBD1 (6 bases). The CDR3 runs 15 residues. Germline V gives CDR1 SNHLY, CDR2 FYNNEI. With 6 bases removed from V and 4 bases from J, the gap between germline ends came to 16 bases. Here the CDR3 reads CASSLLRTANQPQHF. The CDR3 nucleotides are TGTGCCAGCAGCCTGCTGAGGACAGCAAATCAGCCCCAGCATTTT.

The chain carries TRBV10-2 and TRBJ2-3; 10 bases are a match to TRBD1. The CDR3 totals 17 residues. Germline loops: CDR1 WSHSY, CDR2 SAAADI. The trim removed 2 bases at V and 4 bases at J, leaving 9 bases unmatched. The CDR3 sequence: CASSESWGQGRPDTQYF. For the CDR3, the DNA is TGCGCCAGCAGTGAGAGTTGGGGACAGGGGCGTCCAGATACGCAGTATTTT.

The CDR3 region has the DNA TGTGCCAGTAGGGGACCGGGACTCCTCGGTTATGGCTACACCTTC. This translates into CASRGPGLLGYGYTF. The chain uses TRBV19 and TRBJ1-2; TRBD1 might be the D (5 bases). This CDR3 region has 15 residues. Germline V gene data show CDR1 as LNHDA and CDR2 as SQIVND (reference sequence). V was shortened by 6 bases and J by 5 bases, with 19 bases between the two germline ends. The variable domain in full, completed from reference TRBV19 and TRBJ1-2, reads DGGITQSPKYLFRKEGQNVTLSCEQNLNHDAMYWYRQDPGQGLRLIYYSQIVNDFQKGDIAEGYSVSREKKESFPLTVTSAQKNPTAFYLCASRGPGLLGYGYTFGSGTRLTVV.

At least ten counts were recorded for this clone. The chain combines TRBV11-2 with TRBJ1-6; perhaps TRBD1 as D (5 bases). The V and J ends lost 1 base and 9 bases respectively, with 10 bases between them. The germline V gene has CDR1 SGHAT and CDR2 FQNNGV. The CDR3 contains 14 residues. In DNA, the CDR3 is TGTGCCAGCAGCTTAGCTGGGGGTGGTTCACCCCTCCACTTT. This codes for CASSLAGGGSPLHF.

This chain's CDR3 is CASGTQTGREGKTEAFF. The CDR3 DNA follows: TGCGCCAGTGGGACCCAGACAGGGAGAGAAGGTAAGACTGAAGCTTTCTTT. The V call is TRBV5-1, the J call TRBJ1-1; 7 nucleotides match TRBD1. V trimming: 8 bases; J trimming: 5 bases; junction bases outside the gene matches: 21. Germline values: CDR1 SGHRS, CDR2 YFSETQ. The CDR3 covers 17 residues.